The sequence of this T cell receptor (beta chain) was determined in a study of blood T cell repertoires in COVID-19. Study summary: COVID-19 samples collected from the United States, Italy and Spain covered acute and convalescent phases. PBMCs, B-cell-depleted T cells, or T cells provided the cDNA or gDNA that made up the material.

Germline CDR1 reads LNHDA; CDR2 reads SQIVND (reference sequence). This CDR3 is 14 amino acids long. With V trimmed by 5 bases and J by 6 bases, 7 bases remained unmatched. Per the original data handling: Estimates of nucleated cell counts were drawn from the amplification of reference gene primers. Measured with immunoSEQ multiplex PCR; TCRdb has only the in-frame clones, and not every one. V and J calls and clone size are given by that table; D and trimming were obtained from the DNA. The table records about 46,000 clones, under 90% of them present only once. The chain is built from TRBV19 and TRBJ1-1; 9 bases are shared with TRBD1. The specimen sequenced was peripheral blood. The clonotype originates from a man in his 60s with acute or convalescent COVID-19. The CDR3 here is CASSLPGQGSEAFF. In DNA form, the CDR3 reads TGTGCCAGTAGTCTGCCGGGACAGGGATCTGAAGCTTTCTTT. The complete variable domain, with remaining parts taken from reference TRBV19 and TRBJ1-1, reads DGGITQSPKYLFRKEGQNVTLSCEQNLNHDAMYWYRQDPGQGLRLIYYSQIVNDFQKGDIAEGYSVSREKKESFPLTVTSAQKNPTAFYLCASSLPGQGSEAFFGQGTRLTVV.